Included here is one T cell receptor (beta chain) sequence, with context. Categorization into cohorts depended on clinical history that participants reported. In the original processing: Cell counts per sample came from amplifying reference gene primers. Sequencing used immunoSEQ multiplex PCR; TCRdb keeps in-frame clones, though not all of them. The V and J calls and clone size are taken from that table; D and trimming were inferred from the DNA. The sample lists about 300,000 clones, under 90% occurring once. The data were obtained in a study of blood T cell repertoires in COVID-19. Turning to the study itself: T cells, B-cell-depleted T cells, or PBMCs provided the cDNA or gDNA that served as material.

CDR3 size: 16 residues. In germline, CDR1 is MNHEY, CDR2 SVGAGI. Trimming removed 0 bases from V and 2 bases from J; junction bases left unmatched: 3. The clonotype was recovered from a man younger than 45 who had recovered from COVID-19. Sequencing was done on a sample of PBMCs or T cells enriched from blood (not recorded which). This chain connects TRBV6-5 to TRBJ2-1; 8 bases match TRBD2. Here the CDR3 DNA reads TGTGCCAGCAGTTACTCAAGAGCGGGAGCCTACAATGAGCAGTTCTTC. This gives the protein CASSYSRAGAYNEQFF.